This note documents a single T cell receptor (beta chain) sequence. Its antigen remains unknown. This sample stems from a study of CD8 T cells in ankylosing spondylitis. Study conclusions and caveats: Disease-linked clones were reportedly significantly enriched in matched ankylosing spondylitis synovial fluid. Reports of some motif variants in reactive arthritis synovial fluid and blood predate this one. Blood from ankylosing spondylitis patients appeared to carry a characteristic roughly 8-variant TCR beta motif. A CD8+ phenotype characterized the disease-linked clones, which were relatively rare in peripheral blood.

Germline CDR1 reads SEHNR; CDR2 reads FQNEAQ (reference sequence). The CDR3 sequence is 16 residues long. V lost 1 base and J 0 bases, leaving 10 bases between the germline ends. The authors made TCR beta libraries by quantitative 5'-RACE with molecular barcodes. One entry per CDR3 protein, called by TCRdb with MiXCR from the 5' RACE reads. The top ten clones hold over 0.8% of a sample with approximately 400,000 distinct CDR3 sequences, roughly 25% of them seen once. This sequence joins TRBV7-9 and TRBJ2-1; D might be TRBD1 or TRBD2, each matching 5 bases. The sample taken for sequencing was blood, either unsorted or a sorted T cell fraction (not recorded which). The origin of this receptor is a male donor with ankylosing spondylitis. The CDR3 DNA sequence: TGTGCCAGCAGCTTAGGGGGCGGGCCCTCCTACAATGAGCAGTTCTTC. This encodes CASSLGGGPSYNEQFF.